These 32 T cell receptor beta chains originate from one sample sequenced in a study of OX40 agonist ivuxolimab in advanced cancers. Profiling relied on immunoSEQ multiplex PCR, and the TCRdb table lists in-frame clones only, not all of them. The sample has about 83,000 clones, less than 85% seen once. Here the sequenced sample was CD4+ or CD8+ T cells sorted from blood, taken in a trial of the OX40 agonist ivuxolimab. These receptors all stem from an adult with an advanced solid tumor such as melanoma, head and neck, liver or kidney cancer.

The chain is built from TRBV19 and TRBJ1-1; 10 bases match TRBD1. CDR3 length equals 15 residues. The trim removed 3 bases at V and 3 bases at J, leaving 4 bases unmatched. The germline CDR1 and CDR2 sequences are LNHDA and SQIVND (reference sequence). This chain's CDR3 is CASSMGDRGYTEAFF. CDR3 coding DNA: TGTGCCAGTAGTATGGGGGACAGGGGCTACACTGAAGCTTTCTTT.

This chain connects TRBV6-5 to TRBJ2-1; D is undetermined. V was cut by 0 bases and J by 8 bases, with 14 bases left in between. In germline, CDR1 is MNHEY, CDR2 SVGAGI. The CDR3 sequence is 15 residues long. The CDR3 spells CASSYSRLEAHEQFF. CDR3 nucleotides: TGTGCCAGCAGTTACTCGAGGCTAGAGGCACATGAGCAGTTCTTC.

This chain links TRBV6-1 with TRBJ1-1, with TRBD1 as a possible D gene (5 bases). Trimming removed 5 bases from V and 1 base from J, with 8 bases in between. The CDR3 runs to 13 residues. The germline CDR1 and CDR2 sequences are MNHNS and SASEGT. The CDR3 bases are TGTGCCAGCAGTCTGGGACCGAACACTGAAGCTTTCTTT. It yields the protein CASSLGPNTEAFF.

The genes are TRBV4-2 and TRBJ2-3, with 9 bases aligning to TRBD2. CDR3 length: 15 amino acids. CDR1 and CDR2 (germline): LGHNA, YNFKEQ. J was trimmed by 2 bases and V by 2 bases; bases with no gene match: 2. The CDR3 reads CASSQLAGLTDTQYF. In DNA, the CDR3 is TGTGCCAGCAGCCAACTAGCGGGGCTCACAGATACGCAGTATTTT.

The J gene is TRBJ1-2, the V gene TRBV2; possible D gene TRBD1, 6 bases. V lost 9 bases and J 3 bases, leaving 8 bases between the germline ends. This CDR3 comprises 11 residues. CDR1 and CDR2 (germline): SNHLY, FYNNEI. CDR3 in DNA: TGTGCCAGAGAGGGGGACTATGGCTACACCTTC. It is translated as CAREGDYGYTF.

This clone was recorded only once. The CDR3 reads CASSLVFRGDIGYTF. CDR3 DNA sequence: TGTGCCAGCAGCTTAGTCTTTAGAGGGGACATAGGCTACACCTTC. The chain couples TRBV7-2 to TRBJ1-2; TRBD1 might be the D (6 bases). The CDR3 is made up of 15 amino acids. Germline CDR1 reads SGHTA; CDR2 reads FQGNSA. V was cut by 1 base and J by 8 bases, with 17 bases left in between. The variable domain in full, completed from reference TRBV7-2 and TRBJ1-2, reads GAGVSQSPSNKVTEKGKDVELRCDPISGHTALYWYRQSLGQGLEFLIYFQGNSAPDKSGLPSDRFSAERTGGSVSTLTIQRTQQEDSAVYLCASSLVFRGDIGYTFGSGTRLTVV.

The V gene is TRBV19, the J gene TRBJ2-4; unclear D gene. This CDR3 is 15 amino acids long. Trimming took 2 bases from V and 5 from J, leaving 13 bases between them. Germline CDR1 reads LNHDA; CDR2 reads SQIVND (reference sequence). The CDR3 DNA sequence: TGTGCCAGTAGTATAAGGGTACTGGGTCAAAACATTCAGTACTTC. It codes for CASSIRVLGQNIQYF.

The CDR3: CASSRTSGGYNEQFF. The CDR3 nucleotides are TGCGCCAGCAGCCGGACTAGTGGGGGCTACAATGAGCAGTTCTTC. The chain joins TRBV4-3 to TRBJ2-1; 7 bases map to TRBD2. The V and J ends lost 4 bases and 3 bases, in that order; junction bases with no gene match: 6. Germline CDR1 and CDR2: LGHNA and YSLEER. CDR3 size: 15 residues.

J is TRBJ2-1 and V is TRBV20-1, with D unclear. Germline CDR1 and CDR2: DFQATT and SNEGSKA (reference sequence). With 3 bases removed from V and 4 bases from J, the gap between germline ends came to 4 bases. This CDR3 spans 11 amino acids. The CDR3 DNA reads as TGCAGTGCTAGGTTATACAATGAGCAGTTCTTC. Residues: CSARLYNEQFF.

This rearrangement joins TRBV30 to TRBJ1-2; the D is unclear. Trimming pared 2 bases from V and 2 bases from J, leaving 6 bases between. The CDR3 totals 12 residues. Germline CDR1 is GTSNPN and CDR2 is SVGIG (reference sequence). In DNA, the CDR3 is TGTGCCTGGAGTCCCCAAAACTATGGCTACACCTTC. Translation: CAWSPQNYGYTF.

The V call is TRBV7-9, the J call TRBJ2-7, with 7 bases fitting TRBD2. The CDR3 has 16 amino acids. Germline V gene sequence: CDR1 SEHNR, CDR2 FQNEAQ (reference sequence). Unmatched junction bases numbered 13, after V lost 4 bases and J lost 4 bases. The CDR3 DNA sequence: TGTGCCAGCAGCTCGGGGTCCCGGGAGGCCCCATACGAGCAGTACTTC. Translation gives CASSSGSREAPYEQYF.

The chain has TRBV6-6 and TRBJ1-1, with D unclear. Trimming stripped 0 bases from V and 3 bases from J, with 2 bases between. The CDR3 is made up of 12 amino acids. Germline V gives CDR1 MNHNY, CDR2 SVGAGI (reference sequence). CDR3 in DNA: TGTGCCAGCAGTTACTCACACACTGAAGCTTTCTTT. Amino acid sequence: CASSYSHTEAFF.

J is TRBJ2-1 and V is TRBV5-4; TRBD1 or TRBD2 may be the D gene (5 bases each). Deletions cut 2 bases from V and 6 bases from J, with 15 bases between. The CDR3 is 15 amino acids. Per germline, CDR1 SGHNT and CDR2 YYREEE (reference sequence). The CDR3 coding sequence is TGTGCCAGCAGCTTATCTCTGGGGGAGATCAATGAGCAGTTCTTC. Protein product: CASSLSLGEINEQFF. Looking up the rest from reference TRBV5-4 and TRBJ2-1 gives the full variable domain: ETGVTQSPTHLIKTRGQQVTLRCSSQSGHNTVSWYQQALGQGPQFIFQYYREEENGRGNFPPRFSGLQFPNYSSELNVNALELDDSALYLCASSLSLGEINEQFFGPGTRLTVL.

The chain recombines TRBV4-2 with TRBJ2-1; TRBD2 might be the D (5 bases). This CDR3 contains 19 residues. Per the germline V gene, CDR1 is LGHNA and CDR2 is YNFKEQ. The V end was cut by 1 base, the J end by 4 bases, with 23 bases between. The CDR3 protein is CASSQAARSSGLRYNEQFF. In DNA form, the CDR3 reads TGTGCCAGCAGCCAAGCGGCAAGAAGCTCGGGATTACGATACAATGAGCAGTTCTTC.

This chain joins TRBV2 and TRBJ1-3; 7 nucleotides agree with TRBD1. After removal of 4 bases from V and 1 base from J, the junction contained 4 bases not matched to a gene. Looked up from germline, CDR1 is SNHLY and CDR2 is FYNNEI. The CDR3 is 15 amino acids. This chain's CDR3 is CASSVETGSGNTIYF. CDR3 bases: TGTGCCAGCAGTGTAGAGACAGGGTCTGGAAACACCATATATTTT.

The gene calls are TRBV9 and TRBJ1-3; D is possibly TRBD1 (5 bases). The V and J ends lost 4 bases and 0 bases respectively, with 14 bases between them. Germline-derived CDR1 and CDR2 are SGDLS and YYNGEE. The CDR3 covers 16 residues. In nucleotides, the CDR3 is TGTGCCAGCAGCCCCCTCGACAGCAGCTCTGGAAACACCATATATTTT. Translating gives CASSPLDSSSGNTIYF.

CDR3 in DNA: TGTGCCAGCAGTAGCCAGAACTATGGCTACACCTTC. Residues: CASSSQNYGYTF. V gene TRBV28 combines with J gene TRBJ1-2, with D unresolved. The CDR3 extends over 12 amino acids. Germline V gene sequence: CDR1 MDHEN, CDR2 SYDVKM. Trimming pared 5 bases from V and 2 bases from J, leaving 6 bases between.

The CDR3 DNA is TGTGCCAGCAGCCCCCGGGACGATTCACCCCTCCACTTT. This translates into CASSPRDDSPLHF. The V call is TRBV7-8, the J call TRBJ1-6; TRBD1 might be the D (5 bases). The V end was cut by 5 bases, the J end by 8 bases, with 10 bases between. The CDR3 totals 13 residues. In germline, CDR1 is SGHVS, CDR2 FQNEAQ.

The chain is built from TRBV7-8 and TRBJ2-2; D remains ambiguous. The germline V gene encodes CDR1 SGHVS and CDR2 FQNEAQ. The V end lost 5 bases, the J end lost 0 bases, and 13 bases lay between the germline ends. This CDR3 is built from 16 residues. The CDR3 DNA reads TGTGCCAGCAGCCCGGTCGGGCCTTCGAACACCGGGGAGCTGTTTTTT. As protein: CASSPVGPSNTGELFF.

The chain recombines TRBV18 with TRBJ1-2; D gene uncertain. The CDR3 length is 15 residues. Germline CDR1 KGHSH, CDR2 LQKENI. Trimming removed 6 bases from V and 3 bases from J, with 17 bases in between. The CDR3 region is CASSPPTPRDYGYTF. DNA of the CDR3: TGTGCCAGCTCCCCGCCGACTCCCCGGGACTATGGCTACACCTTC.

The chain recombines TRBV2 with TRBJ2-7; 10 bases match TRBD1. The CDR3 extends over 15 amino acids. Germline V gene sequence: CDR1 SNHLY, CDR2 FYNNEI. V was clipped by 2 bases and J by 4 bases; unmatched bases: 5. The CDR3, as DNA: TGTGCCAGCAGTGAAATGGGACAGGGGAGGTACGAGCAGTACTTC. Translated: CASSEMGQGRYEQYF.

The chain is built from TRBV11-3 and TRBJ2-2; D may match TRBD1 or TRBD2 (5 bases each). V was trimmed by 6 bases and J by 3 bases, leaving 14 bases between them. Germline CDR1 SGHNT, CDR2 YENEEA. This CDR3 has 15 amino acids. CDR3 bases: TGTGCCAGCAGTGACCCGGGACGGGACACCGGGGAGCTGTTTTTT. Residues: CASSDPGRDTGELFF.

CDR3 sequence: CASTLNHQNIQYF. CDR3 nucleotide sequence: TGTGCCAGCACCCTAAATCACCAAAACATTCAGTACTTC. The V gene is TRBV5-4, the J gene TRBJ2-4; D is unclear. The V and J ends lost 6 bases and 5 bases respectively, with 12 bases between them. CDR3 length: 13 amino acids. Germline CDR1 and CDR2: SGHNT and YYREEE (reference sequence).

This clone showed up just a few times. This chain connects TRBV15 to TRBJ2-7; 10 bases map to TRBD2. The CDR3 has 15 residues. The V segment lost 0 bases and the J segment 1 base; nucleotides outside the gene matches: 0. Germline assignment: CDR1 LNHNV and CDR2 YYDKDF (reference sequence). The CDR3 DNA reads as TGTGCCACCAGCAGAGAACTAGCGGGGTCCTACGAGCAGTACTTC. It encodes CATSRELAGSYEQYF. The full variable domain, with the rest looked up from reference TRBV15 and TRBJ2-7, is DAMVIQNPRYQVTQFGKPVTLSCSQTLNHNVMYWYQQKSSQAPKLLFHYYDKDFNNEADTPDNFQSRRPNTSFCFLDIRSPGLGDTAMYLCATSRELAGSYEQYFGPGTRLTVT.

The chain combines TRBV7-9 with TRBJ2-7; TRBD2 agrees at 9 bases. Germline V lookup: CDR1 SEHNR, CDR2 FQNEAQ (reference sequence). Germline trimming cut 3 bases from V and 8 bases from J; bases unmatched to any gene: 5. This CDR3 spans 13 amino acids. CDR3: CASSLTSGPKQYF. The CDR3 coding sequence is TGTGCCAGCAGCTTGACTAGCGGACCCAAGCAGTACTTC.

The V and J genes are TRBV10-3 and TRBJ2-7; TRBD1 is a possible D gene (5 bases). V was clipped by 6 bases and J by 9 bases, with 21 bases between them. Germline CDR1 is ENHRY and CDR2 is SYGVKD. The CDR3 runs to 14 residues. The CDR3 sequence: CAIRSSKGAMLQYF. The CDR3 DNA reads as TGTGCCATCAGGTCCTCAAAAGGGGCAATGTTGCAGTACTTC.

This clone was counted between two and nine times. The chain employs TRBV5-1 and TRBJ1-4, with D unresolved. The germline CDR1 and CDR2 sequences are SGHRS and YFSETQ. The CDR3 extends over 12 amino acids. V was pared by 2 bases and J by 5 bases, with 4 bases between. The CDR3 coding sequence is TGCGCCAGCAGCTTAGAAAATGAAAAACTGTTTTTT. It specifies CASSLENEKLFF.

This chain links TRBV7-9 with TRBJ1-2; 8 bases agree with TRBD1. The J segment lost 9 bases and the V segment lost 0 bases, leaving 3 bases of the junction unmatched. This CDR3 contains 13 residues. From germline, CDR1 is SEHNR and CDR2 FQNEAQ (reference sequence). The CDR3 nucleotides are TGTGCCAGCAGCTTAGCGACAGGGGCGAGCTACACCTTC. Its protein is CASSLATGASYTF.

The genes are TRBV11-3 and TRBJ1-2; D may be TRBD1 (6 bases). Per germline, CDR1 SGHNT and CDR2 YENEEA. The CDR3 loop spans 12 amino acids. Trimming shortened V by 5 bases and J by 6 bases, and 10 bases separated the two germline ends. CDR3 sequence (DNA): TGTGCCAGCAGCCCAGGGGCAGATGGCTACACCTTC. It is translated as CASSPGADGYTF.

The chain links TRBV18 to TRBJ1-2; D is ambiguous. The CDR3 is 11 residues long. The germline V and J ends were trimmed by 4 bases and 4 bases, with 4 bases remaining between them. Germline V gene sequence: CDR1 KGHSH, CDR2 LQKENI. The CDR3 DNA reads as TGTGCCAGCTCACAAACCTATGGCTACACCTTC. The encoded protein is CASSQTYGYTF.

The chain employs TRBV19 and TRBJ1-5; TRBD1 might be the D (6 bases). CDR3 length: 14 amino acids. In germline, CDR1 is LNHDA, CDR2 SQIVND (reference sequence). V was clipped by 4 bases and J by 7 bases, with 14 bases between them. Here the CDR3 reads CASSKRGARQPQHF. CDR3 coding DNA: TGTGCCAGTAGTAAGCGGGGGGCAAGGCAGCCCCAGCATTTT.

This clone was detected only a few times. This chain connects TRBV20-1 to TRBJ1-5; the match to TRBD1 covers 7 bases. V dropped 2 bases and J dropped 12; count of bases not matched to a gene: 4. The CDR3 sequence is 11 residues long. Germline values: CDR1 DFQATT, CDR2 SNEGSKA (reference sequence). Here the CDR3 reads CSARQGELQHF. Here the CDR3 DNA reads TGCAGTGCTAGACAGGGGGAACTCCAGCATTTT.